Sequencing of this TCR beta chain was carried out in a study of regulatory T cells in long-lasting Graves disease. Time point defined: persistent/refractory GD, antithyroid drugs over 5 years with positive TRAb. Extracted RNA from PBMCs served as the source of the TCR library. To note about this clonotype: Its cognate antigen is unknown.

The CDR3 totals 12 residues. CDR1 and CDR2 from the germline V gene are LNHDA and SQIVND (reference sequence). V lost 6 bases, J lost 9 bases, and 2 bases stayed unmatched. Findings and caveats of the study: Newly diagnosed patients had higher TCR diversity than persistent Graves' patients did.

For TCR beta, libraries came from iRepertoire HTBI primers and Arm-PCR of CDR3 regions. Methods used by the authors: Looking across samples, the authors found 55 to 70 TRBV and 14 to 15 TRBJ segments. TCRdb independently ran MiXCR on the multiplex PCR reads; one entry per CDR3 protein. It is TCRdb's table, rather than the study itself, that gives the V and J calls and clone size. The table shows 310,000 or so distinct CDR3 sequences, with around a fifth occurring only once. The chain has TRBV19 and TRBJ2-7; 13 bases are a match to TRBD2. The specimen comprised peripheral blood mononuclear cells (PBMCs), sampled when the disease was refractory, from a patient treated with antithyroid drugs. The TCR sequence derives from a female donor with Graves disease. CDR3 region: CASRGLAGVQYF. In DNA, the CDR3 is TGTGCCAGTAGAGGACTAGCGGGAGTGCAGTACTTC.